These T cell receptor beta chains were read from a single sample in a study of CXCR3-negative and CXCR3-positive naive CD8 T cells. For each CDR3 protein, TCRdb gives one entry from its re-call of the 5' RACE reads, without DNA. In all, the sample yields around 66,000 distinct CDR3 sequences. The sample consisted of naive CXCR3+ CD8+ T cells from blood. The receptors originated from a human donor in good health. Some clones in this sample may be carry-over from other donors' samples. CDR3s include the opening cysteine and the closing phenylalanine or tryptophan.

v_gene: TRBV20-1
j_gene: TRBJ2-3
CDR3aa: CSANQYKTDTQYF

v_gene: TRBV10-3
j_gene: TRBJ1-1
CDR3aa: CAIEGEANTEAFF

v_gene: TRBV4-3
j_gene: TRBJ2-2
CDR3aa: CASSQEARLGELFF

v_gene: TRBV20-1
j_gene: TRBJ2-1
CDR3aa: CSARALGSQYNEQFF

v_gene: TRBV6-5
j_gene: TRBJ1-1
CDR3aa: CASSYVGVGYTEAFF

v_gene: TRBV6-5
j_gene: TRBJ2-1
CDR3aa: CASSYSPGGSYNEQFF

v_gene: TRBV30
j_gene: TRBJ2-1
CDR3aa: CAWSSGSWNEQFF

v_gene: TRBV28
j_gene: TRBJ2-3
CDR3aa: CASSLSPFLAGATDTQYF

v_gene: TRBV29-1
j_gene: TRBJ2-2
CDR3aa: CSVDAGSTGELFF

v_gene: TRBV7-8
j_gene: TRBJ2-3
CDR3aa: CASSLSQQEADTQYF

v_gene: TRBV4-3
j_gene: TRBJ2-1
CDR3aa: CASSQDRGTSYNEQFF

v_gene: TRBV20-1
j_gene: TRBJ2-7
CDR3aa: CSARGVPNEQYF

v_gene: TRBV12-3/TRBV12-4
j_gene: TRBJ2-7
CDR3aa: CASAPQFSGSHEQYF

v_gene: TRBV29-1
j_gene: TRBJ1-4
CDR3aa: CSVVVRGEANEKLFF

v_gene: TRBV7-3
j_gene: TRBJ2-5
CDR3aa: CASSSFDRSQETQYF

v_gene: TRBV7-9
j_gene: TRBJ2-5
CDR3aa: CASSSPGGGTQYF

v_gene: TRBV12-3/TRBV12-4
j_gene: TRBJ1-1
CDR3aa: CASSLVQGALNTEAFF

v_gene: TRBV7-9
j_gene: TRBJ2-3
CDR3aa: CASSLPTSTDTQYF

v_gene: TRBV29-1
j_gene: TRBJ2-7
CDR3aa: CSGVGATYEQYF

v_gene: TRBV29-1
j_gene: TRBJ1-1
CDR3aa: CSVDSRNTNTEAFF

v_gene: TRBV4-2
j_gene: TRBJ2-7
CDR3aa: CASSHFSGGPDSYEQYF

v_gene: TRBV7-9
j_gene: TRBJ2-1
CDR3aa: CASSLASGNENEQFF

v_gene: TRBV28
j_gene: TRBJ1-1
CDR3aa: CASSLAGNTEAFF

v_gene: TRBV7-9
j_gene: TRBJ2-7
CDR3aa: CASSGRQDRVDEQYF

v_gene: TRBV9
j_gene: TRBJ2-1
CDR3aa: CASSVTKTLSSYNEQFF

v_gene: TRBV6-2/TRBV6-3
j_gene: TRBJ1-2
CDR3aa: CASSYVQGSSYGYTF

v_gene: TRBV28
j_gene: TRBJ2-6
CDR3aa: CASSTGQGDSRANVLTF

v_gene: TRBV27
j_gene: TRBJ1-1
CDR3aa: CASSLSVTGAEAFF

v_gene: TRBV20-1
j_gene: TRBJ2-1
CDR3aa: CSARASHEPYNEQFF

v_gene: TRBV4-2
j_gene: TRBJ2-2
CDR3aa: CASSQGLPGGVTGELFF

v_gene: TRBV29-1
j_gene: TRBJ2-1
CDR3aa: CSVESRVSYNEQFF

v_gene: TRBV9
j_gene: TRBJ2-7
CDR3aa: CASSEGPAAYEQYF

v_gene: TRBV20-1
j_gene: TRBJ2-5
CDR3aa: CSAEVGEMETQYF

v_gene: TRBV9
j_gene: TRBJ1-1
CDR3aa: CASSVVLGTEAFF

v_gene: TRBV6-5
j_gene: TRBJ2-5
CDR3aa: CASSYGRVETQYF

v_gene: TRBV6-5
j_gene: TRBJ2-7
CDR3aa: CASSYAVGAGPYEQYF

v_gene: TRBV5-6
j_gene: TRBJ2-1
CDR3aa: CASSLGLAGFYNEQFF